This T cell receptor (beta chain) appears in the sequencing data of a study of T-cell reconstitution after alpha-beta-depleted transplantation in children. The CDR3 covers 16 residues. Germline CDR1 is SGHTA and CDR2 is FQGTGA. V was shortened by 1 base and J by 6 bases, with 16 bases between the two germline ends. Study conclusions and caveats: T cells produced anew were the main source of T-cell counts and diversity one year after transplant. Some patients showed high day-60 TCRbeta diversity, which derived from surviving recipient T cells and thymic progenitors. As was reported, about two months after transplant, alpha-beta T cells came from several hundred expanded graft clones.

Comment on this clonotype: Its antigen remains unidentified.

Using unique molecular identifiers, the investigators prepared the TCRbeta library. TCRdb used MiXCR to reprocess the PCR reads, holding one entry per CDR3 protein. This repertoire shows some 600,000 distinct CDR3 sequences, approximately 12% found once; its top ten account for over 2%. The chain is built from TRBV7-3 and TRBJ2-1, with D possibly being TRBD2 (5 bases). The receptor comes from a male patient younger than 18 who had a stem cell transplant for acute myeloid leukemia, so the T cells may come from the graft donor. The sequencing here drew on PBMCs, mostly from graft donor cells, taken 360 days after TCRalphabeta/CD19-depleted stem cell transplant. CDR3 sequence (DNA): TGTGCCAGCAGCTTAAAACAAGGGCTAGCCCCCAATGAGCAGTTCTTC. Translated: CASSLKQGLAPNEQFF.